This T cell receptor beta chain was obtained from a study of cytomegalovirus exposure and HLA in healthy donors. In the PCR, 60 Vbeta and 13 Jbeta primers were used. TCRdb's copy holds only in-frame clones and misses some; the assay was immunoSEQ multiplex PCR. The table lists 100,000 or so clones, 65% to 80% of them singletons, with 1.5% to 2% in the top ten. V gave up 1 base and J gave up 2 bases; unmatched junction bases: 2. Germline loops: CDR1 SGHTA, CDR2 FQGTGA. The CDR3 is 14 residues long. Sequenced sample: PBMCs. This TCR was recovered from a woman aged 40 to 50 in good health and CMV-seronegative. The chain carries TRBV7-3 and TRBJ2-7; 7 positions agree with TRBD2. In DNA form, the CDR3 reads TGTGCCAGCAGCTTAAGCGGGGGAGCCTACGAGCAGTACTTC. This encodes CASSLSGGAYEQYF.